This TCR beta chain was sequenced during a study of beta chain features in type 1 diabetes. Study-level points and caveats: Shortening that was moderate but significant affected the TCRB CDR3s of Type 1 diabetes patients in all four CD4+ subsets.

Via the markers CD45RO/CCR7/CD25/CD127/CD95/CD27, stem cell-like memory, regulatory, central memory and naive CD4+ cells were sorted. There are 18 residues in the CDR3. CDR1 KGHSH and CDR2 LQKENI come from the germline V gene. V lost 2 bases to trimming and J lost 2 bases; unmatched junction nucleotides: 8. The authors reverse transcribed all of the isolated RNA, so sequencing captured expressed TCRB transcripts. The repertoire was sequenced with immunoSEQ multiplex PCR; TCRdb's copy has only in-frame clones and lacks some. The data contain about 150,000 clones, roughly 7.1% of them seen just once; the ten biggest clones take up around 0.9%. Points on this clone: Antigen specificity is unknown.

The rearrangement uses TRBV18 and TRBJ2-6; 8 nucleotides line up with TRBD2. The origin of this receptor is a woman aged 40-49 years with type 1 diabetes. The sample comprised central memory CD4+ T cells from blood. This CDR3 reads CASSPGQGLGPGANVLTF. The CDR3 bases are TGTGCCAGCTCACCAGGTCAGGGACTAGGACCTGGGGCCAACGTCCTGACTTTC.